The clone carrying this T cell receptor beta chain has just a few counts. Its antigen is not identified. Averaging roughly 100 mL, one heparinised blood draw was given by each donor. Purity (above 98%) was reached by all sorted populations. Investigators reverse transcribed all isolated RNA, so they sequenced expressed TCRB transcripts. Here immunoSEQ multiplex PCR was the method, and the copy in TCRdb shows in-frame clones only, minus some. The sample carries 640,000 or so clones, roughly an eighth recorded once. The data belong to a study of beta chain features in type 1 diabetes. Looking at the study overall: Researchers looked at some 99 million sorted cells across all samples. Findings and limits, study-wide: It was among patients, rather than healthy donors, that naive, central memory and Treg TCRB repertoires appeared more similar. Type 1 diabetes patients showed a moderate but significant shortening of TCRB CDR3s in all four CD4+ subsets.

Trimming took off 0 bases at V and 3 bases at J, with 9 bases between the two ends. From germline, CDR1 is SGHRS and CDR2 YFSETQ. The length of the CDR3 is 14 residues. The receptor was derived from a man aged 18 to 35 with type 1 diabetes. The chain carries TRBV5-1 and TRBJ1-2; D is possibly TRBD1 (6 bases). What was sequenced was naive CD4+ T cells from blood. The DNA of the CDR3 is TGCGCCAGCAGCTTGGCGGACAGTGACTATGGCTACACCTTC. Its protein product is CASSLADSDYGYTF.